These 4 T cell receptor beta chains came from one sample sequenced in a study of cytomegalovirus exposure and HLA in healthy donors. The PCR contained 60 Vbeta and 13 Jbeta primers. Generated by immunoSEQ multiplex PCR, the TCRdb table keeps only in-frame clones and is missing some. Of approximately 180,000 clones detected, about 69% appear once; the ten largest clones hold 2.9%. The sequencing input was PBMCs. Receptors originate from a male donor in good health and CMV-seronegative.

The chain links TRBV4-1 to TRBJ1-5, with unresolved D. Per germline, CDR1 MGHRA and CDR2 YSYEKL. The V end was cut by 4 bases, the J end by 2 bases, with 9 bases between. This CDR3 has 14 amino acids. CDR3 sequence reads: CASSPSGGNQPQHF. CDR3 DNA sequence: TGCGCCAGCAGCCCCTCGGGAGGCAATCAGCCCCAGCATTTT.

The CDR3, as DNA: TGTGCCAGCAGGACTACCGGGACTGCTTCCTACGAGCAGTACTTC. Its translation is CASRTTGTASYEQYF. V and J are TRBV28 and TRBJ2-7, with a possible D match to TRBD2 (6 bases). The CDR3 sequence is 15 residues long. Germline CDR1 reads MDHEN; CDR2 reads SYDVKM. Trimming shortened V by 6 bases and J by 1 base, and 16 bases separated the two germline ends.

This clone turned up a few times. The identical CDR3 is also encoded by other nucleotide sequences in the sample. The CDR3 loop reads CAWSVRSNQPQHF. The CDR3 bases are TGTGCCTGGAGCGTGAGGAGCAATCAGCCCCAGCATTTT. The V gene is TRBV30, the J gene TRBJ1-5; D is unclear. From germline, CDR1 is GTSNPN and CDR2 SVGIG (reference sequence). This CDR3 region has 13 residues. The V end lost 3 bases, the J end lost 1 base, and 7 bases lay between the germline ends.

This chain joins TRBV28 and TRBJ1-2; TRBD1 agrees at 8 bases. The CDR3 contains 15 residues. Germline V lookup: CDR1 MDHEN, CDR2 SYDVKM. The V and J ends lost 6 bases and 4 bases, in that order; junction bases with no gene match: 10. The CDR3 reads CASREQGGTLYGYTF. The DNA for the CDR3 is TGTGCCAGCAGGGAACAGGGGGGGACACTCTATGGCTACACCTTC.